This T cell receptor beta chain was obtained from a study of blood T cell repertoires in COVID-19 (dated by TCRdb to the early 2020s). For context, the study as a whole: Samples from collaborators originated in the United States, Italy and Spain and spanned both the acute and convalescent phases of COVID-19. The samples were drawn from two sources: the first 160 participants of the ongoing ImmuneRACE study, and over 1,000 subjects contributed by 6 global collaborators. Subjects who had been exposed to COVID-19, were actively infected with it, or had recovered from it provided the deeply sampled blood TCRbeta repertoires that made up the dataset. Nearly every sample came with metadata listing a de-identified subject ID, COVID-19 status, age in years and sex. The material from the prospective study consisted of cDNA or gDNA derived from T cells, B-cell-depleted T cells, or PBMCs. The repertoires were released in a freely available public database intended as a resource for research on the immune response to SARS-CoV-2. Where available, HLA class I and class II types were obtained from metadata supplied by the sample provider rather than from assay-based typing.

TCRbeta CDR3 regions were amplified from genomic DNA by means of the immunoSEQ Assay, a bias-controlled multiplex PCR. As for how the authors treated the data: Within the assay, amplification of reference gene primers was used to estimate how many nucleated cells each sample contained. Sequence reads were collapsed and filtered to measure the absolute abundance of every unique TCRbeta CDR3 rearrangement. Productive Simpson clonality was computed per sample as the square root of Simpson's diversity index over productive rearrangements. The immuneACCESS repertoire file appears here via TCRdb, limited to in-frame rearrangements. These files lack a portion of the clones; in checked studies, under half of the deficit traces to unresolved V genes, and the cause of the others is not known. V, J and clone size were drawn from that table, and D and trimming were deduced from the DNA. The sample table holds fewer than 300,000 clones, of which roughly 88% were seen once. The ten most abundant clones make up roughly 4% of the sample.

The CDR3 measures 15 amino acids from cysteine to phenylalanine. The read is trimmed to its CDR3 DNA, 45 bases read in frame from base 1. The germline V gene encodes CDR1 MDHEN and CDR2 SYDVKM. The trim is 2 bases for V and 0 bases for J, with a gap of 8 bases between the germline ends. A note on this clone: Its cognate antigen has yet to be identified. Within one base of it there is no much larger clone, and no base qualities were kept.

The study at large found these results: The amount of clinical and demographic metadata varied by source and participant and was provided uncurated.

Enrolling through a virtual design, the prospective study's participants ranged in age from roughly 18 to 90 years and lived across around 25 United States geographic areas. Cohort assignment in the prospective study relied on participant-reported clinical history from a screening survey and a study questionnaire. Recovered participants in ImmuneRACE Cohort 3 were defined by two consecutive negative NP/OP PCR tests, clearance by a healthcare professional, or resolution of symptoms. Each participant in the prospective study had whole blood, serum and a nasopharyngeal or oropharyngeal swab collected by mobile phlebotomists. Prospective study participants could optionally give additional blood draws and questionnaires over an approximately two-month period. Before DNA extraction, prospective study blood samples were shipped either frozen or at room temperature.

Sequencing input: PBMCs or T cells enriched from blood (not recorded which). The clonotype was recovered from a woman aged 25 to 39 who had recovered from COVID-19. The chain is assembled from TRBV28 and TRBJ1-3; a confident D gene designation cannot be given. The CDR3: CASSLLPSSGNTIYF. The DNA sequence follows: TGTGCCAGCAGTTTACTTCCGAGCTCTGGAAACACCATATATTTT.